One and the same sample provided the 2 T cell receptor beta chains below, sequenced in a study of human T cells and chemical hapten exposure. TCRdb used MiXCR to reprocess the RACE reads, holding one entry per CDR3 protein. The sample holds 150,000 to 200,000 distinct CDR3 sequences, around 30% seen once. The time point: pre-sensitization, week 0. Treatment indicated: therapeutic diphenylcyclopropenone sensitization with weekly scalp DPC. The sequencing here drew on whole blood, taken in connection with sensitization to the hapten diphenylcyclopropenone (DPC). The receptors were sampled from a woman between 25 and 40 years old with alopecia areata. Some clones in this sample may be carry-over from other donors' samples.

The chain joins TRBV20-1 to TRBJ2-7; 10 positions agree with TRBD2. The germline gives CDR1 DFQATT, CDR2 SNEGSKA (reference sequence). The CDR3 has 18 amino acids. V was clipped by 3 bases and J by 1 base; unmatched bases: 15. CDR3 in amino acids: CSASKHPPSGRGSYEQYF. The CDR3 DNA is TGCAGTGCTAGCAAGCACCCCCCGAGCGGGAGGGGGTCCTACGAGCAGTACTTC.

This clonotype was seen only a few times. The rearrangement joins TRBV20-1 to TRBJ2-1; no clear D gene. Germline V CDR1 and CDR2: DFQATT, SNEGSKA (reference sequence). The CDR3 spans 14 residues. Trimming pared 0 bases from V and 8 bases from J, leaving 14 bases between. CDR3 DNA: TGCAGTGCTAGAGATCGAGCAGGTCGGGATGAGCAGTTCTTC. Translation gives CSARDRAGRDEQFF.